The rows below give T cell receptor beta chains drawn from one sample of a study of technical replicates of blood from a few donors. The protocol was immunoSEQ multiplex PCR, while the TCRdb copy is restricted to in-frame clones and leaves out a portion. The sample contains approximately 70,000 clones, approximately 90% of which appear only once. Sequencing input: T cells isolated from PBMCs. The source is a human donor in good health. Each CDR3 is given with its conserved first and last residue. Each record gives: clone size, CDR3 length, J gene, V gene, D gene, CDR3 protein, CDR3 DNA. D genes are given only for firm matches. Expanded clones get a size class; other rows say once, few or many, or leave the size out.

>.|13|TRBJ1-4|TRBV6-1|TRBD1
CASRGQGVGKLFF
TGTGCCAGCAGGGGACAGGGAGTAGGAAAACTGTTTTTT
>.|15|TRBJ2-7|TRBV21-1|.
CASTIPGQGLHEQYF
TGTGCCAGCACCATTCCGGGACAGGGACTACACGAGCAGTACTTC
>.|13|TRBJ2-7|TRBV9|TRBD2
CASSAGTSGSMDF
TGTGCCAGCAGCGCCGGGACTAGCGGGAGTATGGACTTC
>.|16|TRBJ2-1|TRBV14|TRBD2
CASSPRLAGSYNEQFF
TGTGCCAGCAGCCCCAGACTAGCGGGATCCTACAATGAGCAGTTCTTC
>.|15|TRBJ1-5|TRBV18|.
CASSAGPGKNQPQHF
TGTGCCAGCTCAGCGGGACCTGGCAAAAACCAGCCCCAGCATTTT
>.|16|TRBJ2-3|TRBV6-1|TRBD1
CASSEVGQGSTDTQYF
TGTGCCAGCAGTGAAGTGGGACAGGGAAGCACAGATACGCAGTATTTT
>once|14|TRBJ2-7|TRBV4-3|.
CASSQVIAYYEQYF
TGCGCCAGCAGCCAAGTTATTGCCTACTACGAGCAGTACTTC
>.|16|TRBJ2-3|TRBV28|.
CASSSLFAAATDTQYF
TGTGCCAGCAGCTCCCTCTTTGCGGCGGCCACAGATACGCAGTATTTT
>.|16|TRBJ2-1|TRBV4-2|.
CASRQESYFSRNEQFF
TGTGCCAGCAGACAAGAGTCATACTTCTCGAGGAATGAGCAGTTCTTC
>.|12|TRBJ1-5|TRBV18|.
CASSGGDQPQHF
TGTGCCAGCTCAGGGGGGGATCAGCCCCAGCATTTT
>.|16|TRBJ2-2|TRBV27|TRBD1
CASTSGQGADTGELFF
TGTGCCAGCACCTCTGGACAGGGGGCTGACACCGGGGAGCTGTTTTTT
>.|10|TRBJ1-1|TRBV2|.
CASTQNEAFF
TGTGCCAGCACACAGAATGAAGCTTTCTTT
>.|14|TRBJ2-3|TRBV6-6|.
CASSYLPGADTQYF
TGTGCCAGCAGTTACCTTCCAGGGGCAGATACGCAGTATTTT
>once|12|TRBJ2-5|TRBV30|.
CAWSVKGGPQYF
TGTGCCTGGAGTGTTAAGGGGGGGCCCCAGTACTTC
>.|14|TRBJ2-3|TRBV5-1|TRBD2
CASSLGLAGDTQYF
TGCGCCAGCAGCTTGGGGCTAGCGGGAGATACGCAGTATTTT
>.|16|TRBJ1-2|TRBV7-9|.
CASSLIRERANYGYTF
TGTGCCAGCAGCTTAATACGGGAGAGAGCTAACTATGGCTACACCTTC
>once|10|TRBJ1-2|TRBV20-1|.
CSARQVDYTF
TGCAGTGCTAGACAGGTAGACTACACCTTC
>.|15|TRBJ2-4|TRBV18|.
CASSPILEEKNIQYF
TGTGCCAGCTCACCTATTCTAGAAGAAAAAAACATTCAGTACTTC
>.|13|TRBJ1-5|TRBV7-8|.
CASSPSGDQPQHF
TGTGCCAGCAGCCCATCGGGGGATCAGCCCCAGCATTTT
>.|14|TRBJ2-7|TRBV27|.
CASSLSGTLREQYF
TGTGCCAGCAGTTTATCCGGGACACTCCGCGAGCAGTACTTC
>.|12|TRBJ1-2|TRBV29-1|.
CSVEGQFYGYTF
TGCAGCGTTGAAGGACAGTTCTATGGCTACACCTTC
>.|15|TRBJ2-1|TRBV27|TRBD2
CASSSRLAGHNEQFF
TGTGCCAGCAGTTCTAGACTAGCGGGACACAATGAGCAGTTCTTC
>.|12|TRBJ2-1|TRBV4-1|TRBD1
CASSPDRARQFF
TGCGCCAGCAGCCCGGACAGGGCCAGGCAGTTCTTC
>.|15|TRBJ2-7|TRBV28|.
CASGTRGPSSYEQYF
TGTGCCAGCGGGACTCGCGGGCCGAGCTCCTACGAGCAGTACTTC
>.|12|TRBJ1-2|TRBV6-6|TRBD1
CASSSQGDGYTF
TGTGCCAGCAGTTCCCAGGGGGACGGCTACACCTTC
>.|22|TRBJ1-5|TRBV6-7|.
CASPPRGRGYVTEKDLNQPQHF
TGTGCCAGCCCTCCGAGGGGGAGGGGTTACGTGACCGAGAAAGATCTGAATCAGCCCCAGCATTTT
>.|17|TRBJ2-4|TRBV12-2|.
CASPMEGGMRAENIQYF
TGTGCAAGTCCCATGGAGGGAGGAATGAGAGCAGAAAACATTCAGTACTTC
>.|13|TRBJ2-7|TRBV29-1|TRBD2
CSVEVRGAYEQYF
TGCAGCGTTGAGGTTCGGGGGGCCTACGAGCAGTACTTC
>.|17|TRBJ2-2|TRBV19|TRBD1
CASSILGDSLRTGELFF
TGTGCCAGTAGTATATTGGGGGACAGCCTAAGGACCGGGGAGCTGTTTTTT
>.|14|TRBJ1-2|TRBV5-8|.
CASSTRGVFYGYTF
TGTGCCAGCAGCACACGGGGGGTTTTCTATGGCTACACCTTC
>once|15|TRBJ2-3|TRBV15|TRBD1
CATSLGQGASDTQYF
TGTGCCACCAGCCTCGGACAGGGGGCATCAGATACGCAGTATTTT
>.|14|TRBJ1-1|TRBV5-1|.
CASSPTSGNTEAFF
TGCGCCAGCAGCCCGACAAGCGGAAACACTGAAGCTTTCTTT
>.|13|TRBJ2-5|TRBV18|TRBD1
CASSQGQVGTQYF
TGTGCCAGCTCACAGGGACAGGTCGGGACCCAGTACTTC
>.|17|TRBJ2-7|TRBV21-1|.
CASSKALTSGVSYEQYF
TGTGCCAGCAGCAAAGCGCTGACTAGCGGGGTGTCCTACGAGCAGTACTTC
>.|13|TRBJ1-2|TRBV19|.
CASSLAESYSYTF
TGTGCCAGTAGCCTGGCGGAGTCCTATAGCTACACCTTC
>.|15|TRBJ2-7|TRBV4-2|TRBD1
CASSQLTGGSYEQYF
TGTGCCAGCAGCCAGCTTACAGGGGGCTCCTACGAGCAGTACTTC
>.|13|TRBJ2-7|TRBV29-1|.
CSGGGAGNHEQYF
TGCAGCGGGGGGGGCGCCGGAAACCACGAGCAGTACTTC
>.|13|TRBJ2-3|TRBV5-1|.
CASMGLFTDTQYF
TGCGCCAGTATGGGGCTCTTCACAGATACGCAGTATTTT
>.|14|TRBJ1-5|TRBV15|.
CATSRGSGNQPQHF
TGTGCCACCAGCAGAGGGAGTGGCAATCAGCCCCAGCATTTT
>.|15|TRBJ2-7|TRBV13|TRBD2
CASSSPPSGTYEQYF
TGTGCCAGCAGCTCTCCGCCTAGCGGGACCTACGAGCAGTACTTC
>.|15|TRBJ2-7|TRBV7-3|TRBD2
CASSLGLAGDHEQYF
TGTGCCAGCAGCTTGGGACTAGCGGGAGACCACGAGCAGTACTTC
>.|14|TRBJ2-3|TRBV30|.
CAWSSEFSTDTQYF
TGTGCCTGGAGTTCGGAGTTCAGCACAGATACGCAGTATTTT
>.|13|TRBJ1-1|TRBV28|.
CAHCRGRNTEAFF
TGTGCCCATTGCAGGGGACGCAACACTGAAGCTTTCTTT